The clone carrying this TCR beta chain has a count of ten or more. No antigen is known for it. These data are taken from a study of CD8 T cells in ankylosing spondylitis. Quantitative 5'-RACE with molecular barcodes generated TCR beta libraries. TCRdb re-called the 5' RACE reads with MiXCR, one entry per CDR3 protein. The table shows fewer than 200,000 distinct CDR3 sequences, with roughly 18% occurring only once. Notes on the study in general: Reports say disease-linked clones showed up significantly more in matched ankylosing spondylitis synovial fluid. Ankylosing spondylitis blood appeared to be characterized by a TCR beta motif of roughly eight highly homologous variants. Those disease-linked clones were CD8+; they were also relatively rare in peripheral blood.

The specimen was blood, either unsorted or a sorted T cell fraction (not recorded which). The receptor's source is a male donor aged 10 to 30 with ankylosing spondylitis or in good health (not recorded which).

The chain's CDR3 is CASRSQGNTGELFF. Here the CDR3 DNA reads TGTGCCAGCAGGTCACAGGGGAACACCGGGGAGCTGTTTTTT. The rearrangement joins TRBV7-2 to TRBJ2-2; TRBD1 might be the D (6 bases). CDR1 and CDR2 (germline): SGHTA, FQGNSA. Trimming removed 6 bases from V and 1 base from J, with 9 bases in between. The CDR3 length is 14 residues.